This is a list of T cell receptor beta chains from one sample in a study of blood T cell repertoires in COVID-19. Profiling relied on immunoSEQ multiplex PCR, and the TCRdb table lists in-frame clones only, not all of them. The data contain more than 110,000 clones, 85% to 90% of them singletons. Sequenced: peripheral blood. These receptors all come from an elderly woman with acute or convalescent COVID-19. Each CDR3 is given with its conserved first and last residue. D genes are given only for firm matches. Rows may omit the clone size; those that give it use once, few, many or a size class.

abundance	j_gene	d_gene	v_gene	CDR3nt	CDR3aa
-	TRBJ2-7	-	TRBV29-1	TGCAGCGTTGGGGCCGGTAGCTCCTACGAGCAGTACTTC	CSVGAGSSYEQYF
-	TRBJ1-2	TRBD1	TRBV3-1/TRBV3-2	TGTGCCAGCAGCCAAGAATGGACAGGAGTATCTGGCTACACCTTC	CASSQEWTGVSGYTF
-	TRBJ1-1	-	TRBV5-1	TGCGCCAGCACCGAAGGGACAACTAACACTGAAGCTTTCTTT	CASTEGTTNTEAFF
few	TRBJ1-3	-	TRBV7-9	TGTGCCAGCAGCTTAAATCTGGGGGCGACAGGAAACACCATATATTTT	CASSLNLGATGNTIYF
once	TRBJ2-3	-	TRBV15	TGTGCCACCAGCAGATCCCTCGGGGGGCCGGGCACAGATACGCAGTATTTT	CATSRSLGGPGTDTQYF
-	TRBJ1-1	TRBD1	TRBV19	TGTGCCAGTAGGAACAGGGGTTTGGGTTTCTTT	CASRNRGLGFF
-	TRBJ2-7	TRBD1	TRBV3-1/TRBV3-2	TGTGCCAGCAGCCAAGGGACAGGATTATACGAGCAGTACTTC	CASSQGTGLYEQYF
once	TRBJ1-1	TRBD1	TRBV5-1	TGCGCCAGCAGCTTGGTTACAGGGGACACTGAAGCTTTCTTT	CASSLVTGDTEAFF
-	TRBJ1-3	-	TRBV2	TGTGCCAGCAGTGAAGCCAGGACATCTGGAAACACCATATATTTT	CASSEARTSGNTIYF
-	TRBJ1-5	TRBD1	TRBV6-5	TGTGCCAGCAGGCCGGGACAGGGGGTAAAGCCCCAGCATTTT	CASRPGQGVKPQHF
few	TRBJ1-4	TRBD1	TRBV7-9	TGTGCCAGCAGCCCTGGACAGGGGAGAGAGGAAAAACTGTTTTTT	CASSPGQGREEKLFF
-	TRBJ2-1	-	TRBV19	TGTGCCAGTAGTATTCAGGACTTCTACAATGAGCAGTTCTTC	CASSIQDFYNEQFF
few	TRBJ1-6	TRBD1	TRBV30	TGTGCCTGGAGATCGGGACAGGGAGGCCCCCTCCACTTT	CAWRSGQGGPLHF
-	TRBJ1-3	-	TRBV10-3	TGTGCCATCAGTGAGTCCCGGGGGGCTTACAGGTCTGGAAACACCATATATTTT	CAISESRGAYRSGNTIYF
few	TRBJ1-2	-	TRBV7-9	TGTGCCAGCAGCTTAGGTGCAGTAAACTATGGCTACACCTTC	CASSLGAVNYGYTF
-	TRBJ1-4	-	TRBV2	TGTGCCAGCAGTGAGCAGAATGAAAAACTGTTTTTT	CASSEQNEKLFF
-	TRBJ2-5	-	TRBV28	TGTGCCAGCAGTGGGGATAGCGGGACCCAGTACTTC	CASSGDSGTQYF
-	TRBJ2-5	TRBD1	TRBV3-1/TRBV3-2	TGTGCCAGCAGAGACATGGGACAGGGCGGCGAGACCCAGTACTTC	CASRDMGQGGETQYF
-	TRBJ1-4	-	TRBV5-8	TGTGCCAGCAGCTTTACGAGGGAAAAACTGTTTTTT	CASSFTREKLFF
-	TRBJ1-2	-	TRBV7-3	TGTGCCAGCAGCCCCTACAGGGATCGAGGCTACACCTTC	CASSPYRDRGYTF
-	TRBJ1-5	-	TRBV12-3/TRBV12-4	TGTGCCAGCAGGGGGCAAATAGATCAGCCCCAGCATTTT	CASRGQIDQPQHF
-	TRBJ2-5	TRBD2	TRBV19	TGTGCCAGTAGTACTACCGGGACTAGCGATGAGACCCAGTACTTC	CASSTTGTSDETQYF
-	TRBJ2-2	-	TRBV5-1	TGCGCCAGCAGCTTGTACCCAGGGAACACCGGGGAGCTGTTTTTT	CASSLYPGNTGELFF
-	TRBJ2-3	TRBD2	TRBV9	TGTGCCAGCAGCCCTGCCACGGCGGGGGGGCCCACAGATACGCAGTATTTT	CASSPATAGGPTDTQYF
-	TRBJ2-1	-	TRBV12-3/TRBV12-4	TGTGCCGGCAGTTTGATAGCGGATGAGCAGTTCTTC	CAGSLIADEQFF
-	TRBJ2-7	TRBD1	TRBV15	TGTGCCACCAGCAGAGCCTACTCCCGGGACAGGGCCAACTACGAGCAGTACTTC	CATSRAYSRDRANYEQYF
-	TRBJ2-7	TRBD2	TRBV7-2	TGTGCCAGCAGCCAGCGGGGGGGCTACGAGCAGTACTTC	CASSQRGGYEQYF
-	TRBJ1-3	TRBD1	TRBV7-2	TGTGCCAGCAGCTCCGGACAGGGGCGGAACACCATATATTTT	CASSSGQGRNTIYF
-	TRBJ1-2	-	TRBV5-8	TGTGCCAGCACCCTCGGAGGGGCCTATGGCTGCACCTTC	CASTLGGAYGCTF
-	TRBJ2-7	-	TRBV5-1	TGCGCCAGCAGCTACAGGGGCGGGAACGAGCAGTACTTC	CASSYRGGNEQYF
-	TRBJ1-2	-	TRBV5-4	TGTGCCAGCAGCTTCGGGTCCACCAACTATGGCTACACCTTC	CASSFGSTNYGYTF
-	TRBJ1-3	-	TRBV5-1	TGCGCCAGCAGCTTGGACGGGACTCCAGGGTTTACCATATATTTT	CASSLDGTPGFTIYF
-	TRBJ1-2	TRBD1	TRBV18	TGTGCCAGCTCACCAAATCGACAGGGGGCGGGCGGCTACACCTTC	CASSPNRQGAGGYTF
-	TRBJ1-6	TRBD1	TRBV5-1	TGCGCCAGCAGCTGGGGAGACCGACAGGGAGGAGATTCACCCCTCCACTTT	CASSWGDRQGGDSPLHF
-	TRBJ1-2	-	TRBV4-2	TGTGCCAGCAGCCAAGGGGGGGAGTACTATGGCTACACCTTC	CASSQGGEYYGYTF
-	TRBJ1-5	TRBD1	TRBV19	TGTGCCAGTAGTAGACAGGGACTCGATAGTAGTAATCAGCCCCAGCATTTT	CASSRQGLDSSNQPQHF
-	TRBJ1-2	-	TRBV5-1	TGCGCCAGCAGCTTGGTCGGCGGAAAATCGGGTGGCTACACCTTC	CASSLVGGKSGGYTF